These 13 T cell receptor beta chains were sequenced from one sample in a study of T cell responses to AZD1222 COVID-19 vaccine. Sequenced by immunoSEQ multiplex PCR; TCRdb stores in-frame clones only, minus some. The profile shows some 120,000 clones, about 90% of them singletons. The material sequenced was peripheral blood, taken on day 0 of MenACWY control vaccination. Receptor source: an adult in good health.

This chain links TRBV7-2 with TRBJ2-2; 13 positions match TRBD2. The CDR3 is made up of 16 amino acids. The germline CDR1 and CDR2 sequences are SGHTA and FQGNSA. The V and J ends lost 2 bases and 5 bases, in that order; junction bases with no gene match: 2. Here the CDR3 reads CASSLSGLAGTGELFF. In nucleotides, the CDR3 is TGTGCCAGCAGCTTATCGGGACTAGCGGGGACCGGGGAGCTGTTTTTT.

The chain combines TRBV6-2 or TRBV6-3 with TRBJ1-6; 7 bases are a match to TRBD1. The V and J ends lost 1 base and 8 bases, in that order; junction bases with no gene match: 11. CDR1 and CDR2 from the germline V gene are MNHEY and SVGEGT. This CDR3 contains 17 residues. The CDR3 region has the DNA TGTGCCAGCAGTTACTGGCAGGGGGGCGCGGGAGATTCACCCCTCCACTTT. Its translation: CASSYWQGGAGDSPLHF.

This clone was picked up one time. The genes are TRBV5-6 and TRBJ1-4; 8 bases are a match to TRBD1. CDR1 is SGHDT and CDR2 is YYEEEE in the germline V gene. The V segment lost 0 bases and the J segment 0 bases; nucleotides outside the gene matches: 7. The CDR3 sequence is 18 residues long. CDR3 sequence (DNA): TGTGCCAGCAGCTTGGCTGGACAGGGCGATGCAACTAATGAAAAACTGTTTTTT. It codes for CASSLAGQGDATNEKLFF.

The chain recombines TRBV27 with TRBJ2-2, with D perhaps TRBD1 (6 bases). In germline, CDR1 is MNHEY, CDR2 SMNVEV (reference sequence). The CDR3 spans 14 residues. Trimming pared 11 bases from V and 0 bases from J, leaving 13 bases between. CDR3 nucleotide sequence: TGTGCCCCGCGGACAGAAACGAACACCGGGGAGCTGTTTTTT. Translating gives CAPRTETNTGELFF.

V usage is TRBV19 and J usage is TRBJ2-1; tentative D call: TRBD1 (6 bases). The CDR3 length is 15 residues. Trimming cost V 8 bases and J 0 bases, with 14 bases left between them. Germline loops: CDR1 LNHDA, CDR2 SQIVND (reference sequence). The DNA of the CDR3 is TGTGCCAGTCAAGCAACAGGGAGCTCCTACAATGAGCAGTTCTTC. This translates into CASQATGSSYNEQFF. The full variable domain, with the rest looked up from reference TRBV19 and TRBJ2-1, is DGGITQSPKYLFRKEGQNVTLSCEQNLNHDAMYWYRQDPGQGLRLIYYSQIVNDFQKGDIAEGYSVSREKKESFPLTVTSAQKNPTAFYLCASQATGSSYNEQFFGPGTRLTVL.

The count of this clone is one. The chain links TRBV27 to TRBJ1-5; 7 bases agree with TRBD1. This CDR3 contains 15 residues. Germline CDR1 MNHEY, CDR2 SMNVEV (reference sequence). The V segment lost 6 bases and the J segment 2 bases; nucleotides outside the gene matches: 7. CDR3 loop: CASRSDRAGNQPQHF. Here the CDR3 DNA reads TGTGCCAGCAGATCAGACAGGGCGGGCAATCAGCCCCAGCATTTT.

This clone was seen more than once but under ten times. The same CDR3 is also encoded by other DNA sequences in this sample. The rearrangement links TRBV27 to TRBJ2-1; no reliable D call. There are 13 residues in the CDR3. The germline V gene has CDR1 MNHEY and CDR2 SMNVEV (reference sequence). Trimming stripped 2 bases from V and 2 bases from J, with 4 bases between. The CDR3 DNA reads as TGTGCCAGCAGTTTAGAACCCTACAATGAGCAGTTCTTC. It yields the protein CASSLEPYNEQFF.

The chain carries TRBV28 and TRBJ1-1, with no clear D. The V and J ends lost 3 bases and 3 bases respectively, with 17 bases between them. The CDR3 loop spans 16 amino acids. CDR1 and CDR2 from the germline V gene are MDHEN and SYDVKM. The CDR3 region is CASSFSVFRRDTEAFF. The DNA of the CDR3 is TGTGCCAGCAGTTTTTCTGTCTTCCGGAGGGACACTGAAGCTTTCTTT. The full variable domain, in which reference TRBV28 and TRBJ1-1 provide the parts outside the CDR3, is DVKVTQSSRYLVKRTGEKVFLECVQDMDHENMFWYRQDPGLGLRLIYFSYDVKMKEKGDIPEGYSVSREKKERFSLILESASTNQTSMYLCASSFSVFRRDTEAFFGQGTRLTVV.

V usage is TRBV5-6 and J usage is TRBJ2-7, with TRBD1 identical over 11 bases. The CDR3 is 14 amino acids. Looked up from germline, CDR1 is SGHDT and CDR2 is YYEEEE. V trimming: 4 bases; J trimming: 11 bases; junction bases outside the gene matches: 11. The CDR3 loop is CASSPGTGGSWEYF. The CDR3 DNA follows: TGTGCCAGCAGCCCCGGGACAGGGGGTTCGTGGGAGTACTTC.

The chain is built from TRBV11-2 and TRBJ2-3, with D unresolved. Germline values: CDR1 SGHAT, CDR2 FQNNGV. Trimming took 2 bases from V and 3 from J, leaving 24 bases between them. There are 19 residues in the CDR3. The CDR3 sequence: CASSLKPAVWESGTDTQYF. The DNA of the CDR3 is TGTGCCAGCAGCTTAAAACCCGCCGTGTGGGAAAGTGGAACAGATACGCAGTATTTT.

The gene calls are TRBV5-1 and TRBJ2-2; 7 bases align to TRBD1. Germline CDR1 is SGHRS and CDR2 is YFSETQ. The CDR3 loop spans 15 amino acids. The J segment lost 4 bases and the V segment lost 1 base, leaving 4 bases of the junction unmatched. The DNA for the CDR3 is TGCGCCAGCAGCTTGTTGTCAGGGGGCACCGGGGAGCTGTTTTTT. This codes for CASSLLSGGTGELFF.

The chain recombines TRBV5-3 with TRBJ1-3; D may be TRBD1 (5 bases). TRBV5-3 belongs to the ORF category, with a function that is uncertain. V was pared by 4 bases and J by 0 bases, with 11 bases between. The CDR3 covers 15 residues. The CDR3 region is CARSRDSSSGNTIYF. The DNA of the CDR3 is TGTGCCAGAAGCCGGGACTCAAGCTCTGGAAACACCATATATTTT.

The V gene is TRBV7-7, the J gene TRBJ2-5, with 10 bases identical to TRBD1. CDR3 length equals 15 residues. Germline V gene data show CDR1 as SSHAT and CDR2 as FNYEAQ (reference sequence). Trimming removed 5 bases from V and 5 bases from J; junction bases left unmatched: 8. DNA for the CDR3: TGTGCCAGCAGCACAAGACAGGGGGCGGGGGAGACCCAGTACTTC. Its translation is CASSTRQGAGETQYF.